The 21 T cell receptor beta chains in this list originate from one sample, sequenced in a study of cytomegalovirus exposure and HLA in healthy donors. The PCR employed 60 Vbeta primers together with 13 Jbeta primers. Assay: immunoSEQ multiplex PCR; the TCRdb copy retains only in-frame clones and omits some. The repertoire holds 150,000 to 200,000 clones, 75% to 85% seen once, with under 15% in the top ten. Sequencing input: PBMCs. The receptor set was obtained from a woman aged 45-65 years in good health and CMV-seropositive.

This chain uses TRBV28 with TRBJ2-5; 9 nucleotides agree with TRBD1. The DNA end is a closer match to TRBJ2-7, so the J assignment may be wrong. Looked up from germline, CDR1 is MDHEN and CDR2 is SYDVKM. The CDR3 length is 14 residues. This chain's CDR3 is CASRGTGSSYEQYF. In DNA, the CDR3 is TGTGCCAGCAGGGGGACAGGGAGCTCCTACGAGCAGTACTTC.

This clone appeared once. The J gene is TRBJ1-6, the V gene TRBV6-5; 8 bases align to TRBD1. Losses at the gene ends were 4 bases for V and 6 bases for J; bases not matched to a gene: 8. There are 16 residues in the CDR3. Germline V CDR1 and CDR2: MNHEY, SVGAGI. CDR3 sequence: CASSSTGVLPNSPLHF. As DNA, the CDR3 is TGTGCCAGCAGTTCGACAGGGGTCCTCCCTAATTCACCCCTCCACTTT.

The J gene is TRBJ2-1, the V gene TRBV5-4; TRBD1 might be the D (5 bases). Trimming took off 1 base at V and 7 bases at J, with 12 bases between the two ends. This CDR3 contains 14 residues. Germline CDR1 SGHNT, CDR2 YYREEE (reference sequence). The CDR3: CASSLPLKGNEQFF. The CDR3 DNA reads TGTGCCAGCAGCTTGCCCCTTAAGGGGAATGAGCAGTTCTTC. Based on the CDR3 plus reference TRBV5-4 and TRBJ2-1, the full variable domain is ETGVTQSPTHLIKTRGQQVTLRCSSQSGHNTVSWYQQALGQGPQFIFQYYREEENGRGNFPPRFSGLQFPNYSSELNVNALELDDSALYLCASSLPLKGNEQFFGPGTRLTVL.

The V call is TRBV11-2, the J call TRBJ2-5; maybe TRBD2 (7 bases). CDR1 and CDR2 from the germline V gene are SGHAT and FQNNGV. The CDR3 runs to 14 residues. Trimming stripped 1 base from V and 6 bases from J, with 12 bases between. The CDR3 coding sequence is TGTGCCAGCAGCTTAGCCGGGGGGCAAAAGACCCAGTACTTC. Its translation is CASSLAGGQKTQYF. The variable domain in full, with the rest retrieved from reference TRBV11-2 and TRBJ2-5, is EAGVAQSPRYKIIEKRQSVAFWCNPISGHATLYWYQQILGQGPKLLIQFQNNGVVDDSQLPKDRFSAERLKGVDSTLKIQPAKLEDSAVYLCASSLAGGQKTQYFGPGTRLLVL.

On this clone itself: Other DNA sequences in this specimen translate into the identical CDR3. This rearrangement joins TRBV5-1 to TRBJ1-5, with D perhaps TRBD1 (5 bases). Germline V gene lookup returns CDR1 SGHRS and CDR2 YFSETQ. V was cut by 4 bases and J by 5 bases, with 10 bases left in between. CDR3 size: 13 residues. The CDR3 DNA sequence: TGCGCCAGCAGCCTTGGGGGGGATCAGCCCCAGCATTTT. The encoded protein is CASSLGGDQPQHF. The variable domain in full, completed from reference TRBV5-1 and TRBJ1-5, reads KAGVTQTPRYLIKTRGQQVTLSCSPISGHRSVSWYQQTPGQGLQFLFEYFSETQRNKGNFPGRFSGRQFSNSRSEMNVSTLELGDSALYLCASSLGGDQPQHFGDGTRLSIL.

CDR3 nucleotide sequence: TGTGCCAGCAGGAGTGAGACCCAGTACTTC. Amino acid sequence: CASRSETQYF. V usage is TRBV25-1 and J usage is TRBJ2-5; D not certain. The CDR3 length is 10 residues. Germline CDR1 and CDR2: MGHDK and SYGVNS. The ends were cut back, 6 bases at V and 5 bases at J, with 4 bases in the middle.

The V call is TRBV13, the J call TRBJ2-7, with D possibly being TRBD2 (5 bases). CDR1 and CDR2 (germline): PRHDT, FYEKMQ (reference sequence). The CDR3 consists of 14 residues. The V end lost 5 bases, the J end lost 3 bases, and 14 bases lay between the germline ends. CDR3 DNA: TGTGCCAGCAGCCCTAGCCTTGGGAACTACGAGCAGTACTTC. The encoded protein is CASSPSLGNYEQYF.

CDR3 in DNA: TGTGCCAGCAGTGAAGCGGCTTATGCCCAGCCCCAGCATTTT. It encodes CASSEAAYAQPQHF. This chain joins TRBV6-1 and TRBJ1-5; D not resolved. The CDR3 runs to 14 residues. Germline V lookup: CDR1 MNHNS, CDR2 SASEGT. V was clipped by 0 bases and J by 7 bases, with 10 bases between them.

This rearrangement joins TRBV30 to TRBJ2-1, with D hard to call. This CDR3 has 13 residues. Trimming took off 4 bases at V and 0 bases at J, with 7 bases between the two ends. Per germline, CDR1 GTSNPN and CDR2 SVGIG (reference sequence). The CDR3 bases are TGTGCCTGGAACGGTGGCTCCTACAATGAGCAGTTCTTC. This encodes CAWNGGSYNEQFF. The variable domain in full, with the rest retrieved from reference TRBV30 and TRBJ2-1, is SQTIHQWPATLVQPVGSPLSLECTVEGTSNPNLYWYRQAAGRGLQLLFYSVGIGQISSEVPQNLSASRPQDRQFILSSKKLLLSDSGFYLCAWNGGSYNEQFFGPGTRLTVL.

V and J are TRBV15 and TRBJ2-3; 10 positions match TRBD2. The CDR3 runs 16 residues. Germline V lookup: CDR1 LNHNV, CDR2 YYDKDF (reference sequence). V was pared by 0 bases and J by 3 bases, with 3 bases of the junction left unmatched. CDR3 in DNA: TGTGCCACCAGCAGAGATGAAGCGGGGGGGACAGATACGCAGTATTTT. Residues: CATSRDEAGGTDTQYF.

This clone has more than one count but fewer than ten. CDR3 loop: CASSRRGGSYNEQFF. The CDR3 bases are TGTGCCAGCAGTCGGCGGGGGGGCTCCTACAATGAGCAGTTCTTC. The rearrangement links TRBV2 to TRBJ2-1; 9 bases agree with TRBD2. V gave up 5 bases and J gave up 0 bases; unmatched junction bases: 2. The CDR3 loop spans 15 amino acids. Germline CDR1 reads SNHLY; CDR2 reads FYNNEI.

V is TRBV11-2 and J is TRBJ2-5; D gene ambiguous. Trimming stripped 0 bases from V and 5 bases from J, with 4 bases between. The CDR3 has 12 amino acids. The germline V gene encodes CDR1 SGHAT and CDR2 FQNNGV. In nucleotides, the CDR3 is TGTGCCAGCAGCTTAGACTTCGAGACCCAGTACTTC. Translation gives CASSLDFETQYF.

This rearrangement joins TRBV19 to TRBJ2-1, with 7 bases matching TRBD1. The CDR3 spans 14 residues. CDR1 and CDR2 from the germline V gene are LNHDA and SQIVND (reference sequence). The J segment lost 6 bases and the V segment lost 5 bases, leaving 7 bases of the junction unmatched. The CDR3 here is CASSRDSVSNEQFF. The DNA for the CDR3 is TGTGCCAGTAGTCGGGACAGTGTATCCAATGAGCAGTTCTTC. The full variable domain, in which reference TRBV19 and TRBJ2-1 provide the parts outside the CDR3, is DGGITQSPKYLFRKEGQNVTLSCEQNLNHDAMYWYRQDPGQGLRLIYYSQIVNDFQKGDIAEGYSVSREKKESFPLTVTSAQKNPTAFYLCASSRDSVSNEQFFGPGTRLTVL.

V gene TRBV19 combines with J gene TRBJ1-4; D unresolved. CDR1 is LNHDA, CDR2 SQIVND, per germline (reference sequence). The ends were cut back, 7 bases at V and 4 bases at J, with 10 bases in the middle. The CDR3 spans 13 residues. CDR3 sequence reads: CASTLASNEKLFF. In DNA form, the CDR3 reads TGTGCCAGTACCTTAGCCAGTAATGAAAAACTGTTTTTT.

CDR3 loop: CASSSGLAGSYEQYF. The CDR3 DNA is TGTGCCAGCAGTTCAGGACTAGCGGGCTCCTACGAGCAGTACTTC. The V call is TRBV6-1, the J call TRBJ2-7; 11 nucleotides line up with TRBD2. V gave up 5 bases and J gave up 0 bases; unmatched junction bases: 3. The CDR3 is 15 amino acids. Germline V gives CDR1 MNHNS, CDR2 SASEGT.

This sequence joins TRBV5-1 and TRBJ1-6; D is possibly TRBD1 (6 bases). The V end was cut by 0 bases, the J end by 10 bases, with 11 bases between. Germline V gene sequence: CDR1 SGHRS, CDR2 YFSETQ. The length of the CDR3 is 14 residues. In nucleotides, the CDR3 is TGCGCCAGCAGCTTGGGACAGGAATTGTCACCCCTCCACTTT. It encodes CASSLGQELSPLHF.

The chain joins TRBV6-5 to TRBJ2-5, with 12 bases lining up with TRBD2. Germline CDR1 and CDR2: MNHEY and SVGAGI. This CDR3 has 16 amino acids. Trimming removed 2 bases from V and 1 base from J; junction bases left unmatched: 2. The CDR3 reads CASSYPTSGGQETQYF. CDR3 DNA sequence: TGTGCCAGCAGTTACCCGACTAGCGGGGGCCAAGAGACCCAGTACTTC.

The CDR3 DNA reads TGTGCCAGCAGCGTGCCAGGTGGAAACACCATATATTTT. Amino acid sequence: CASSVPGGNTIYF. The chain couples TRBV9 to TRBJ1-3; D is ambiguous. Germline CDR1 is SGDLS and CDR2 is YYNGEE. V lost 2 bases and J 3 bases, leaving 6 bases between the germline ends. The CDR3 is made up of 13 amino acids.

The V gene is TRBV5-4, the J gene TRBJ2-5, with D possibly being TRBD2 (5 bases). The germline V and J ends were trimmed by 2 bases and 1 base, with 9 bases remaining between them. This CDR3 spans 14 amino acids. CDR1 and CDR2 from the germline V gene are SGHNT and YYREEE (reference sequence). CDR3 DNA: TGTGCCAGCAGCTTTAAGGACTCCCAAGAGACCCAGTACTTC. It specifies CASSFKDSQETQYF. The full variable domain, in which reference TRBV5-4 and TRBJ2-5 provide the parts outside the CDR3, is ETGVTQSPTHLIKTRGQQVTLRCSSQSGHNTVSWYQQALGQGPQFIFQYYREEENGRGNFPPRFSGLQFPNYSSELNVNALELDDSALYLCASSFKDSQETQYFGPGTRLLVL.

The chain carries TRBV6-5 and TRBJ2-7; the match to TRBD1 covers 12 bases. Looked up from germline, CDR1 is MNHEY and CDR2 is SVGAGI. The V segment lost 6 bases and the J segment 7 bases; nucleotides outside the gene matches: 10. This CDR3 contains 15 residues. CDR3 nucleotide sequence: TGTGCCAGCAGACAACCGGGACAGGGGGCTGTGGAGCAGTACTTC. It translates to CASRQPGQGAVEQYF.

The chain uses TRBV6-1 and TRBJ2-5; unclear D gene. The better agreement between TRBJ2-7 and the DNA end casts doubt on the J call. This CDR3 has 16 residues. CDR1 is MNHNS, CDR2 SASEGT, per germline. CDR3 bases: TGTGCCAGCAGTGAAGTAGGCCAGGTGGGTTCCTACGAGCAGTACTTC. Translating it yields CASSEVGQVGSYEQYF.